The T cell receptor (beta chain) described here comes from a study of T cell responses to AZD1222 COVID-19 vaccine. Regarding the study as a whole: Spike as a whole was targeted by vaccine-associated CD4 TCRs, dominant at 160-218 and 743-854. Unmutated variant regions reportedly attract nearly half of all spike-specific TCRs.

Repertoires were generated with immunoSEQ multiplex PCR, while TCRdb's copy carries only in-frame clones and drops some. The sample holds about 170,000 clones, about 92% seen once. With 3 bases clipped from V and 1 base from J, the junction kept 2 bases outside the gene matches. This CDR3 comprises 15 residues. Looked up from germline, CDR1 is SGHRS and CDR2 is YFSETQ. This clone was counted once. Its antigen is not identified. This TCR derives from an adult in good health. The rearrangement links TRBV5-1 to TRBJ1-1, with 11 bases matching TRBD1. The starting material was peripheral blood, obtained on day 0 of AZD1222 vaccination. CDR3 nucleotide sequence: TGCGCCAGCAGCTCCGGACAGGGGGCGAACACTGAAGCTTTCTTT. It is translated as CASSSGQGANTEAFF.